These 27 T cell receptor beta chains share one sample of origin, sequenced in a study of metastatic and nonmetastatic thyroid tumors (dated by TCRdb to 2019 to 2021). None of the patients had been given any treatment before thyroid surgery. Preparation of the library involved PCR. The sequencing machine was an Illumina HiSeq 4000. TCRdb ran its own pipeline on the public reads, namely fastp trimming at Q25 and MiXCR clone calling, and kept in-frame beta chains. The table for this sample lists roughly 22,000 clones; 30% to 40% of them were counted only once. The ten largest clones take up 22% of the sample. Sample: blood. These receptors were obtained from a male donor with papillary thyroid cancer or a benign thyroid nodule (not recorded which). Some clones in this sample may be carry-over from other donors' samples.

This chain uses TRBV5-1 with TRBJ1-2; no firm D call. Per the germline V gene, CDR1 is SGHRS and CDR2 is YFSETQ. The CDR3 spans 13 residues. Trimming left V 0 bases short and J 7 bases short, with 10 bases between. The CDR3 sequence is CASSLGTDCGYTF. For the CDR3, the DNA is TGCGCCAGCAGCTTGGGAACCGACTGTGGCTACACCTTC.

The CDR3 nucleotides are TGTGCCAGCGGACAAACAGGGATCTCGGGAAACACCATATATTTT. As protein: CASGQTGISGNTIYF. This rearrangement joins TRBV6-1 to TRBJ1-3, with D tentatively TRBD1 (6 bases). The V gene's germline CDR1 is MNHNS and CDR2 SASEGT. CDR3 length equals 15 residues. V lost 8 bases and J lost 4, with 18 bases in between.

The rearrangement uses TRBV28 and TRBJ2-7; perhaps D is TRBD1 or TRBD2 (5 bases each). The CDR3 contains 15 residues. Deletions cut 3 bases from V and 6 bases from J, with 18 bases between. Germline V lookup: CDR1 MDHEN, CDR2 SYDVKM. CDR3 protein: CASSFSMGVRGEQYF. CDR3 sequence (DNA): TGTGCCAGCAGTTTTAGTATGGGGGTTAGGGGCGAGCAGTACTTC.

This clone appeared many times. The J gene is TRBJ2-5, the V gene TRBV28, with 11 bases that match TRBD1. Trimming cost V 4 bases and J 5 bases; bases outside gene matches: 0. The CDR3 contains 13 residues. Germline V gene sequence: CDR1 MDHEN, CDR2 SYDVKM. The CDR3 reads CASSWDRGETQYF. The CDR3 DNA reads TGTGCCAGCAGTTGGGACAGGGGGGAGACCCAGTACTTC. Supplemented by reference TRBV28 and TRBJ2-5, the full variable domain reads DVKVTQSSRYLVKRTGEKVFLECVQDMDHENMFWYRQDPGLGLRLIYFSYDVKMKEKGDIPEGYSVSREKKERFSLILESASTNQTSMYLCASSWDRGETQYFGPGTRLLVL.

Here the CDR3 reads CAWSVELLYSGNTIYF. DNA for the CDR3: TGTGCCTGGAGTGTAGAGCTTTTGTACTCTGGAAACACCATATATTTT. The V and J genes are TRBV30 and TRBJ1-3; D is uncertain. The length of the CDR3 is 16 residues. V was clipped by 0 bases and J by 0 bases, with 12 bases between them. Germline CDR1 reads GTSNPN; CDR2 reads SVGIG (reference sequence).

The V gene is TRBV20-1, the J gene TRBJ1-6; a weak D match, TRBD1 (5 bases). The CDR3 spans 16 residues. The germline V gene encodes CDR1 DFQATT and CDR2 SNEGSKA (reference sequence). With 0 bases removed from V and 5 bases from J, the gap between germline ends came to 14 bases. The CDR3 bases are TGCAGTGCTAGAGATCTGGGTAAACAGGATAATTCACCCCTCCACTTT. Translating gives CSARDLGKQDNSPLHF.

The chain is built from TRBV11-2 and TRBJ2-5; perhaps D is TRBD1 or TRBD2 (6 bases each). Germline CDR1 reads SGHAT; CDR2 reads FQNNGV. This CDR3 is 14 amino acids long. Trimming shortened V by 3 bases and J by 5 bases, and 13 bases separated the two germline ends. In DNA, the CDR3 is TGTGCCAGCAGCTTGAGAGGGGGGTGGGAGACCCAGTACTTC. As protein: CASSLRGGWETQYF.

The CDR3 here is CASSLEERGSTDTQYF. The CDR3 DNA follows: TGTGCCAGCAGCTTAGAGGAACGCGGGAGCACAGATACGCAGTATTTT. This chain joins TRBV11-2 and TRBJ2-3; tentatively, D is TRBD2 (5 bases). The germline gives CDR1 SGHAT, CDR2 FQNNGV. The CDR3 extends over 16 amino acids. V was shortened by 0 bases and J by 0 bases, with 10 bases between the two germline ends.

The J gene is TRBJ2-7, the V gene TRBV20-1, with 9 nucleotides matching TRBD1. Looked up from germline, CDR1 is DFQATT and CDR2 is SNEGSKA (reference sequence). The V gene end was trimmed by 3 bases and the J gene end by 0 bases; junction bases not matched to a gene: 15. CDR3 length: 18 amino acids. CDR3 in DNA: TGCAGTGCTAGGAACAGCGAGAGGGGACAGGGCGTCTCCTACGAGCAGTACTTC. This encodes CSARNSERGQGVSYEQYF.

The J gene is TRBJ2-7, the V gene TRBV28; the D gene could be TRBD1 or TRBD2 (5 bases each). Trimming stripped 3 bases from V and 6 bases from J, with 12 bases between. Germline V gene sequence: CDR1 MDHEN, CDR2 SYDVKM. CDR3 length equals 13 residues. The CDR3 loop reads CASSLPGQIEQYF. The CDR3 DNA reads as TGTGCCAGCAGTTTGCCGGGGCAGATCGAGCAGTACTTC.

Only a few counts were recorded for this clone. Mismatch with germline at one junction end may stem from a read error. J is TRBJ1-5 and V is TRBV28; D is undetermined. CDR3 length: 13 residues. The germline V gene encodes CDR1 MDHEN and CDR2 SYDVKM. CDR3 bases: TGTGCCAGCAGGGGTATTGGCAATCAGCCCCGGCATTTT. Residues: CASRGIGNQPRHF.

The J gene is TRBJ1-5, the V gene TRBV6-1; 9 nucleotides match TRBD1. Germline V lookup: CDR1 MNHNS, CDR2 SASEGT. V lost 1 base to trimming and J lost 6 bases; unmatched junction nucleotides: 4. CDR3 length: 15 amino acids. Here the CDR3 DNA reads TGTGCCAGCAGTGAAGAGGGACAGGGACCTCAGCCCCAGCATTTT. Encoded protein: CASSEEGQGPQPQHF.

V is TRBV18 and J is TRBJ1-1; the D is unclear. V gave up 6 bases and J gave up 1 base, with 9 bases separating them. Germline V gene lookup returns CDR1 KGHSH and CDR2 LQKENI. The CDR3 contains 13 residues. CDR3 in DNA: TGTGCCAGCTCGCCAAACAGGAACACTGAAGCTTTCTTT. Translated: CASSPNRNTEAFF.

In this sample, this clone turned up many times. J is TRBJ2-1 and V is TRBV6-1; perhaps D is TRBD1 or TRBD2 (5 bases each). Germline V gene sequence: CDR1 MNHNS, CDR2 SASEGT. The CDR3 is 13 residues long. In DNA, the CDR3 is TGTGCTTCCAGGGTCTGGGGAGATCGTGAGCAGTTCTTC. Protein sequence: CASRVWGDREQFF.

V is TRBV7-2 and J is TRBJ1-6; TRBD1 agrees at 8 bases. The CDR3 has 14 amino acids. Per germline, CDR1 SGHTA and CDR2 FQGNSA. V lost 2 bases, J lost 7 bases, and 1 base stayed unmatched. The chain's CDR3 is CASSLRDRNSPLHF. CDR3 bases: TGTGCCAGCAGCTTACGGGACAGGAATTCACCCCTCCACTTT.

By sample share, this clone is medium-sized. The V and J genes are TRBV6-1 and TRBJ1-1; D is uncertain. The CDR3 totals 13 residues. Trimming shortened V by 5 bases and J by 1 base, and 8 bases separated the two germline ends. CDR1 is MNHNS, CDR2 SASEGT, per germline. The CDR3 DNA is TGTGCCAGCAGTAATAGGCCGAACACTGAAGCTTTCTTT. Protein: CASSNRPNTEAFF.

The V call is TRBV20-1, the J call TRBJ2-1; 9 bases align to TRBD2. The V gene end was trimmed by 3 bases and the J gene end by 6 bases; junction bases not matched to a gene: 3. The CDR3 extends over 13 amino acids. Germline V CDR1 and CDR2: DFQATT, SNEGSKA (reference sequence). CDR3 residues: CSARKAGGNEQFF. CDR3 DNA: TGCAGTGCTAGGAAAGCGGGGGGCAATGAGCAGTTCTTC.

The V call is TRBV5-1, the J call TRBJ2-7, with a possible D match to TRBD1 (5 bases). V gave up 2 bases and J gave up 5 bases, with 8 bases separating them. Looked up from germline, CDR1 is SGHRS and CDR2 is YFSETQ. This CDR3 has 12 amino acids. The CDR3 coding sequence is TGCGCCAGCAGCTTACCCAGGGACGAGCAGTACTTC. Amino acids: CASSLPRDEQYF. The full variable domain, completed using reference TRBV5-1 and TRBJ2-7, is KAGVTQTPRYLIKTRGQQVTLSCSPISGHRSVSWYQQTPGQGLQFLFEYFSETQRNKGNFPGRFSGRQFSNSRSEMNVSTLELGDSALYLCASSLPRDEQYFGPGTRLTVT.

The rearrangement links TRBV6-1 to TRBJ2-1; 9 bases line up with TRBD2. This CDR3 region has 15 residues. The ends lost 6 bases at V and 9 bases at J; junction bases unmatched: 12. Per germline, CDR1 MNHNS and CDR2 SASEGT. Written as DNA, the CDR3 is TGTGCCAGCAGCGCCACCGCGGGGGGGCCCATTGAGCAGTTCTTC. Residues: CASSATAGGPIEQFF.

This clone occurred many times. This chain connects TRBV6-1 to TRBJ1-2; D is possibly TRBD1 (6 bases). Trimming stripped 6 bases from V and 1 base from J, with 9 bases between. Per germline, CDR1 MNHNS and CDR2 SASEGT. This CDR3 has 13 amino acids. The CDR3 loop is CASRKDSNYGYTF. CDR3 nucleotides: TGTGCCAGCAGGAAGGACAGTAACTATGGCTACACCTTC.

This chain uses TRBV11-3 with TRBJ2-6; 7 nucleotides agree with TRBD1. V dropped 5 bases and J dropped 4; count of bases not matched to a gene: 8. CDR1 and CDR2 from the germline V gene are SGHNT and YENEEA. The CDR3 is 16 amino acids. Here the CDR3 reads CASSTRQGYGANVLTF. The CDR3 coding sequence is TGTGCCAGCAGCACCAGACAGGGATACGGGGCCAACGTCCTGACTTTC.

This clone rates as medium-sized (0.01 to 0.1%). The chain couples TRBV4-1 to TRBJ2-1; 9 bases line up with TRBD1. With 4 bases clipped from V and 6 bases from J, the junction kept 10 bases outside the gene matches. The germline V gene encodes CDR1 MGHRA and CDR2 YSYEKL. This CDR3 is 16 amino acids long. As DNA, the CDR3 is TGCGCCAGCAGCCGAGGGACAGGGCGGGCGGGCAATGAGCAGTTCTTC. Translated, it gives CASSRGTGRAGNEQFF.

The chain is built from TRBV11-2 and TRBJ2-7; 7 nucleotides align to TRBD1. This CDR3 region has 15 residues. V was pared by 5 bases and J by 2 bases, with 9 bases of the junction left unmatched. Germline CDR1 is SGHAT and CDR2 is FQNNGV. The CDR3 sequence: CASSRGGQGAYEQYF. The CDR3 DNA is TGTGCCAGCAGCCGAGGGGGCCAGGGGGCCTACGAGCAGTACTTC.

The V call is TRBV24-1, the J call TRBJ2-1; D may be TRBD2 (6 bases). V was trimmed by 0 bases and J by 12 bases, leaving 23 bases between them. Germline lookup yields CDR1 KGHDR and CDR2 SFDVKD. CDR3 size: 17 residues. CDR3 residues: CATSDLFLALDRDGQFF. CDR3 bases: TGTGCCACCAGTGATTTGTTCCTAGCGCTAGATAGGGATGGGCAGTTCTTC.

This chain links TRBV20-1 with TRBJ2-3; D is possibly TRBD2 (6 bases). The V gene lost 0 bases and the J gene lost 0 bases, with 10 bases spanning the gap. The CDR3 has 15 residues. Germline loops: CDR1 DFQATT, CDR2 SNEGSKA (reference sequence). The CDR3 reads CSARDPSASTDTQYF. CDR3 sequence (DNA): TGCAGTGCTAGAGACCCTAGCGCAAGCACAGATACGCAGTATTTT.

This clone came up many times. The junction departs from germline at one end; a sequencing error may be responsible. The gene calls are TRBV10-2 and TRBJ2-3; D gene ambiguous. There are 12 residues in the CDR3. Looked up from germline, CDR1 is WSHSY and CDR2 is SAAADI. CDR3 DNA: TGCGCCAGCAGTGACCCTTCAGATGCGCAGTATTTT. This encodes CASSDPSDAQYF.

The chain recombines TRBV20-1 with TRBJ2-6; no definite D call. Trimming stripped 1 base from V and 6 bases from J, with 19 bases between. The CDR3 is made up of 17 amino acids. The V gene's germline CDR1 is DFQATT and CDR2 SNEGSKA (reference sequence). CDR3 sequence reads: CSARVRRSPRAANVLTF. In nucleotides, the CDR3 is TGCAGTGCTAGAGTACGAAGGAGCCCCCGGGCGGCCAACGTCCTGACTTTC.